This T cell receptor (beta chain) was found in a study of T cell repertoires in cytomegalovirus infection. Looking at the study overall: It was the public TCR beta signatures that indicated both CMV infection and matching HLA type. Overall study results and limits: HLA-C-restricted TCR beta clonotypes specific for CMV led the ex vivo response. The study identified carriers of CMV plus the relevant HLA from cumulative public TCR beta family frequency.

Trimming left V 6 bases short and J 3 bases short, with 7 bases between. Germline CDR1 and CDR2: SEHNR and FQNEAQ (reference sequence). The CDR3 is made up of 12 amino acids. TCRdb independently ran MiXCR on the reads; one entry per CDR3 protein. The sample lists roughly 150,000 distinct CDR3 sequences, 23% occurring once. A remark on this clonotype: Its matching antigen is unknown.

The source is a human donor in good health (CMV status not recorded). Some clones in this sample may be carry-over from other donors' samples. Sequenced material: PBMCs. This chain links TRBV7-9 with TRBJ2-3; D not certain. The CDR3 is CASRGGTDTQYF. In DNA form, the CDR3 reads TGTGCCAGCAGAGGTGGAACAGATACGCAGTATTTT. Drawing the rest from reference TRBV7-9 and TRBJ2-3, the complete variable domain is DTGVSQNPRHKITKRGQNVTFRCDPISEHNRLYWYRQTLGQGPEFLTYFQNEAQLEKSRLLSDRFSAERPKGSFSTLEIQRTEQGDSAMYLCASRGGTDTQYFGPGTRLTVL.